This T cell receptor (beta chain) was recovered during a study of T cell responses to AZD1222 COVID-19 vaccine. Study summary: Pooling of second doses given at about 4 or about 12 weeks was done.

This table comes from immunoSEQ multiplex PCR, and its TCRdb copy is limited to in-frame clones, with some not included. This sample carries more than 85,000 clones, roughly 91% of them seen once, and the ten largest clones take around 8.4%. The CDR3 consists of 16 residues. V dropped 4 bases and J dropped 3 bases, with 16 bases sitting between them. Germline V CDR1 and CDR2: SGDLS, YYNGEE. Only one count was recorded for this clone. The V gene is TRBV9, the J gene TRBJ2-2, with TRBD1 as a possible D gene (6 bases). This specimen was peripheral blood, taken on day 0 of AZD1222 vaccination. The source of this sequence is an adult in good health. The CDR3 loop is CASSRGQTRDTGELFF. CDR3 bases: TGTGCCAGCAGCCGTGGACAGACGCGAGACACCGGGGAGCTGTTTTTT.